The clone carrying this T cell receptor beta chain was detected many times. The data derive from a study of T-cell reconstitution after alpha-beta-depleted transplantation in children. A library of TCRbeta sequences, prepared with unique molecular identifiers, was generated. A single record per CDR3 protein comes from TCRdb applying MiXCR to the PCR reads. The sample carries some 200,000 distinct CDR3 sequences, about 6.3% recorded once. This CDR3 region has 15 residues. V was cut by 3 bases and J by 0 bases, with 9 bases left in between. This chain uses TRBV12-3 or TRBV12-4 with TRBJ1-5; a weak D match, TRBD1 (5 bases). This TCR came from a human donor who donated a stem cell graft to a child with Wiskott-Aldrich syndrome. The starting material was PBMCs from the stem cell graft donor, obtained from the stem cell graft. This CDR3 reads CASSLGGVSNQPQHF. The CDR3 bases are TGTGCCAGCAGTTTGGGAGGGGTTAGCAATCAGCCCCAGCATTTT.